A single sample gave rise to the 4 T cell receptor beta chains below, sequenced in a study of blood T cell repertoires in COVID-19 (dated by TCRdb to 2019 to 2021). Library preparation was by the immunoSEQ multiplex PCR assay. What TCRdb holds here is the immuneACCESS table cut down to in-frame rearrangements. Part of the clones is not present; checked against another copy, under half of the missing clones reflect an unresolved V gene, and the others are unexplained. The sample table lists some 120,000 clones, around 81% of them with a count of one. Around 9.3% of the sample is taken by the ten largest. Sequencing was done on a sample of peripheral blood. The receptors here all came from a human donor in a cohort sampled during active COVID-19.

The chain has TRBV7-2 and TRBJ2-5; D may be TRBD2 (5 bases). Between the trimmed V and J ends, which lost 5 bases and 5 bases, there was a span of 18 bases. The CDR3 is 15 amino acids. Germline V lookup: CDR1 SGHTA, CDR2 FQGNSA. The CDR3 sequence is CASSIPGRRSETQYF. CDR3 sequence (DNA): TGTGCCAGCAGCATCCCGGGGAGACGCAGCGAGACCCAGTACTTC.

V and J are TRBV4-3 and TRBJ1-2; D perhaps matches TRBD1 (5 bases). This CDR3 spans 14 amino acids. The V end was cut by 2 bases, the J end by 5 bases, with 12 bases between. Germline V gives CDR1 LGHNA, CDR2 YSLEER. The CDR3: CASSQQGAKYGYTF. In DNA, the CDR3 is TGCGCCAGCAGCCAACAGGGTGCGAAGTATGGCTACACCTTC.

This clone occurred a few times. The rearrangement links TRBV2 to TRBJ1-4; TRBD1 agrees at 9 bases. The CDR3 loop spans 14 amino acids. V was pared by 3 bases and J by 7 bases, with 3 bases of the junction left unmatched. Germline CDR1 is SNHLY and CDR2 is FYNNEI. The CDR3 bases are TGTGCCAGCAGTGAGACAGGGGGTTTTGAAAAACTGTTTTTT. Amino acid sequence: CASSETGGFEKLFF.

The V call is TRBV15, the J call TRBJ2-3, with TRBD2 matching over 13 bases. This CDR3 is built from 17 residues. J lost 3 bases, V lost 4 bases, and 7 bases had no gene match. Germline CDR1 is LNHNV and CDR2 is YYDKDF (reference sequence). The CDR3 bases are TGTGCCACCAGCAAACATTCGGGACTAGCGGGGACAGATACGCAGTATTTT. It encodes CATSKHSGLAGTDTQYF.